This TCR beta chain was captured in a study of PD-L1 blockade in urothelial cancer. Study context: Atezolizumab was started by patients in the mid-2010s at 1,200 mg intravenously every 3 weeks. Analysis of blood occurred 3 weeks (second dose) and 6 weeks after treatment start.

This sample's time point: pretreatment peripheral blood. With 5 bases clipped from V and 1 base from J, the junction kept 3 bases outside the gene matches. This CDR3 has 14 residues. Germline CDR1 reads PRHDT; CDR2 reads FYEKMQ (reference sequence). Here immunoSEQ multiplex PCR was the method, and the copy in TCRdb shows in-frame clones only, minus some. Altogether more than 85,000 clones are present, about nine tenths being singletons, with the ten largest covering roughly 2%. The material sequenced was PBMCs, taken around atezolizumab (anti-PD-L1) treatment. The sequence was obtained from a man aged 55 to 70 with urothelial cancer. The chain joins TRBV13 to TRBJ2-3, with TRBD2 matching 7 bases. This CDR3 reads CASSRGDRTDTQYF. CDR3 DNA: TGTGCCAGCAGCCGGGGGGACCGCACAGATACGCAGTATTTT.